This entry lists 26 T cell receptor beta chains sequenced from one sample in a study of blood T cell repertoires in COVID-19. The assay was immunoSEQ multiplex PCR, and TCRdb's table has in-frame clones only and misses some. The sample has some 150,000 clones; more than 75% are singletons. The sample comprised peripheral blood. The source of these receptors is a human donor in a cohort sampled during active COVID-19.

The gene calls are TRBV2 and TRBJ1-2; 8 bases align to TRBD1. The V and J ends lost 2 bases and 4 bases, in that order; junction bases with no gene match: 9. CDR1 is SNHLY, CDR2 FYNNEI, per germline. This CDR3 spans 16 amino acids. The CDR3 coding sequence is TGTGCCAGCAGTGAATCGTGGCAGGGGGCCGGCTATGGCTACACCTTC. Encoded protein: CASSESWQGAGYGYTF.

The chain has TRBV11-2 and TRBJ1-3; the D gene is possibly TRBD1 (6 bases). The CDR3 length is 15 residues. Trimming left V 3 bases short and J 2 bases short, with 11 bases between. Germline loops: CDR1 SGHAT, CDR2 FQNNGV. For the CDR3, the DNA is TGTGCCAGCAGCTTCGTGGGGGCACCTGGAAACACCATATATTTT. Protein sequence: CASSFVGAPGNTIYF.

J is TRBJ2-1 and V is TRBV20-1, with D unresolved. V was shortened by 5 bases and J by 6 bases, with 8 bases between the two germline ends. The CDR3 is made up of 11 amino acids. Germline V gene lookup returns CDR1 DFQATT and CDR2 SNEGSKA (reference sequence). The CDR3 coding sequence is TGCAGTGCTTTCTTTTTCAATGAGCAGTTCTTC. Residues: CSAFFFNEQFF.

V usage is TRBV28 and J usage is TRBJ2-5; no clear D gene. The CDR3 covers 13 residues. Trimming removed 2 bases from V and 1 base from J, with 5 bases in between. Germline CDR1 MDHEN, CDR2 SYDVKM. In nucleotides, the CDR3 is TGTGCCAGCAGTTTACCAGTCCAAGAGACCCAGTACTTC. It is translated as CASSLPVQETQYF.

The V call is TRBV24-1, the J call TRBJ1-1; the D gene is possibly TRBD1 (5 bases). Germline CDR1 is KGHDR and CDR2 is SFDVKD. The CDR3 covers 17 residues. Trimming pared 0 bases from V and 0 bases from J, leaving 13 bases between. The CDR3 region has the DNA TGTGCCACCAGTGATTTGTTTAAGGGGCCTATGAACACTGAAGCTTTCTTT. It specifies CATSDLFKGPMNTEAFF.

The gene calls are TRBV19 and TRBJ1-1; TRBD1 might be the D (5 bases). Trimming stripped 8 bases from V and 1 base from J, with 17 bases between. This CDR3 spans 15 amino acids. Per germline, CDR1 LNHDA and CDR2 SQIVND (reference sequence). CDR3: CASSVAGRQNTEAFF. The CDR3 nucleotides read TGTGCCAGTTCTGTGGCAGGGAGGCAGAACACTGAAGCTTTCTTT.

The chain has TRBV9 and TRBJ2-2; 7 nucleotides line up with TRBD1. Unmatched junction bases numbered 2, after V lost 0 bases and J lost 6 bases. Germline CDR1 SGDLS, CDR2 YYNGEE. This CDR3 spans 14 amino acids. CDR3 sequence: CASSVAGTAGELFF. DNA for the CDR3: TGTGCCAGCAGCGTAGCCGGGACAGCCGGGGAGCTGTTTTTT.

A single count supports this clone. CDR3 in DNA: TGCGCCAGCAGACCTCGCGGGATTCTTTGGGATGAGCAGTTCTTC. This codes for CASRPRGILWDEQFF. The chain employs TRBV10-2 and TRBJ2-1; TRBD2 might be the D (6 bases). Per the germline V gene, CDR1 is WSHSY and CDR2 is SAAADI. The CDR3 spans 15 residues. Between the trimmed V and J ends, which lost 6 bases and 8 bases, there was a span of 20 bases.

The chain carries TRBV2 and TRBJ2-1; TRBD1 is a possible D gene (6 bases). There are 12 residues in the CDR3. Germline assignment: CDR1 SNHLY and CDR2 FYNNEI. V was trimmed by 6 bases and J by 12 bases, leaving 15 bases between them. CDR3 residues: CASSPQGIWQFF. CDR3 sequence (DNA): TGTGCCAGCAGCCCACAGGGCATTTGGCAGTTCTTC.

J is TRBJ1-1 and V is TRBV5-1, with a weak D call TRBD1 (5 bases). The CDR3 is 15 residues long. Trimming pared 4 bases from V and 3 bases from J, leaving 16 bases between. Germline V gene lookup returns CDR1 SGHRS and CDR2 YFSETQ. CDR3 sequence: CASSPTGGRDTEAFF. The CDR3 nucleotides read TGCGCCAGCAGCCCCACGGGGGGAAGGGACACTGAAGCTTTCTTT.

In this sample, this clone turned up a few times. V usage is TRBV28 and J usage is TRBJ1-2; no firm D call. Germline V gene sequence: CDR1 MDHEN, CDR2 SYDVKM. Trimming left V 6 bases short and J 1 base short, with 6 bases between. The CDR3 is 12 amino acids. CDR3 protein: CASSRGNYGYTF. As DNA, the CDR3 is TGTGCCAGCAGCCGGGGTAACTATGGCTACACCTTC.

J is TRBJ2-3 and V is TRBV24-1; 9 nucleotides align to TRBD2. This CDR3 is 18 amino acids long. V lost 6 bases and J lost 1; bases outside the gene matches: 13. Per the germline V gene, CDR1 is KGHDR and CDR2 is SFDVKD. CDR3 bases: TGTGCCACCAGTAAAACCCAATTGGCGGGGGGGGGCACAGATACGCAGTATTTT. Residues: CATSKTQLAGGGTDTQYF.

The chain carries TRBV5-1 and TRBJ2-5, with D tentatively TRBD2 (6 bases). CDR1 SGHRS and CDR2 YFSETQ come from the germline V gene. The CDR3 runs 13 residues. Trimming pared 5 bases from V and 0 bases from J, leaving 8 bases between. The CDR3 loop is CASSREYQETQYF. The CDR3 DNA follows: TGCGCCAGCAGTCGGGAGTACCAAGAGACCCAGTACTTC.

A word on this clone: One junction end does not reproduce the germline sequence, and a read error may be involved. The V and J genes are TRBV28 and TRBJ2-3, with D maybe TRBD1 (5 bases). Germline lookup yields CDR1 MDHEN and CDR2 SYDVKM. The CDR3 consists of 13 residues. This CDR3 reads CAGRASSTDTQYF. The CDR3 DNA reads TGTGCCGGCAGGGCTTCTAGCACAGATACGCAGTATTTT.

The chain has TRBV5-6 and TRBJ1-5; D uncertain. The CDR3 has 16 amino acids. Germline loops: CDR1 SGHDT, CDR2 YYEEEE. The V and J ends lost 0 bases and 6 bases respectively, with 16 bases between them. The CDR3, as DNA: TGTGCCAGCAGCTTGGAGGAGGTATGGCGCCGTCAGCCCCAGCATTTT. Encoded protein: CASSLEEVWRRQPQHF.

V is TRBV6-6 and J is TRBJ1-5, with 9 positions matching TRBD1. Germline loops: CDR1 MNHNY, CDR2 SVGAGI (reference sequence). CDR3 length: 15 amino acids. Unmatched junction bases numbered 4, after V lost 7 bases and J lost 0 bases. The CDR3 DNA sequence: TGTGCCAGCATGGGGGACAGGGTTAGCAATCAGCCCCAGCATTTT. Residues: CASMGDRVSNQPQHF.

The genes are TRBV28 and TRBJ2-7, with D maybe TRBD2 (6 bases). CDR1 and CDR2 from the germline V gene are MDHEN and SYDVKM. The germline V and J ends were trimmed by 5 bases and 2 bases, with 13 bases remaining between them. The length of the CDR3 is 14 residues. CDR3 sequence reads: CASSAGPRTYEQYF. The CDR3 DNA reads TGTGCCAGCAGTGCGGGACCGCGAACCTACGAGCAGTACTTC.

The J gene is TRBJ2-5, the V gene TRBV2; 7 bases are shared with TRBD2. The germline V gene encodes CDR1 SNHLY and CDR2 FYNNEI. With V trimmed by 8 bases and J by 0 bases, 6 bases remained unmatched. This CDR3 is built from 14 residues. CDR3 DNA sequence: TGTGCCAGCGCCAGCGGGACGTACCAAGAGACCCAGTACTTC. Residues: CASASGTYQETQYF. The whole variable domain, filled in from reference TRBV2 and TRBJ2-5, reads EPEVTQTPSHQVTQMGQEVILRCVPISNHLYFYWYRQILGQKVEFLVSFYNNEISEKSEIFDDQFSVERPDGSNFTLKIRSTKLEDSAMYFCASASGTYQETQYFGPGTRLLVL.

The chain is built from TRBV11-2 and TRBJ1-3, with 7 bases lining up with TRBD1. This CDR3 is 19 amino acids long. Losses at the gene ends were 6 bases for V and 8 bases for J; bases not matched to a gene: 25. Germline V CDR1 and CDR2: SGHAT, FQNNGV. DNA for the CDR3: TGTGCCAGCAGTCCAGGCGTGTGGGGGACAGTAGGCGTTCCGGACACCATATATTTT. Translated, it gives CASSPGVWGTVGVPDTIYF.

This chain joins TRBV7-2 and TRBJ2-3, with D unclear. The V end was cut by 5 bases, the J end by 0 bases, with 15 bases between. CDR3 length: 16 amino acids. Germline CDR1 and CDR2: SGHTA and FQGNSA. The CDR3 spells CASSPKSRGSTDTQYF. CDR3 coding DNA: TGTGCCAGCAGCCCGAAAAGCCGAGGTAGCACAGATACGCAGTATTTT.

J is TRBJ2-1 and V is TRBV11-3; 7 bases fit TRBD1. The V gene's germline CDR1 is SGHNT and CDR2 YENEEA. Trimming took 4 bases from V and 0 from J; bases not matched to a gene: 6. The CDR3 spans 16 residues. Written as DNA, the CDR3 is TGTGCCAGCAGCTCCAACAGGGGATTCTCCTACAATGAGCAGTTCTTC. Translation: CASSSNRGFSYNEQFF.

This chain connects TRBV13 to TRBJ1-5; D unclear. Germline loops: CDR1 PRHDT, CDR2 FYEKMQ (reference sequence). Trimming left V 0 bases short and J 1 base short, with 4 bases between. The CDR3 is 14 residues long. CDR3 residues: CASSLGGSNQPQHF. The DNA for the CDR3 is TGTGCCAGCAGCTTAGGCGGGAGCAATCAGCCCCAGCATTTT.

The chain carries TRBV5-1 and TRBJ2-7, with TRBD1 matching 7 bases. CDR1 SGHRS and CDR2 YFSETQ come from the germline V gene. With 0 bases clipped from V and 0 bases from J, the junction kept 3 bases outside the gene matches. CDR3 length equals 15 residues. CDR3 residues: CASSLAAGGSYEQYF. The CDR3 nucleotides read TGCGCCAGCAGCTTGGCCGCAGGGGGCTCCTACGAGCAGTACTTC. Variable domain in full (rest from reference TRBV5-1 and TRBJ2-7): KAGVTQTPRYLIKTRGQQVTLSCSPISGHRSVSWYQQTPGQGLQFLFEYFSETQRNKGNFPGRFSGRQFSNSRSEMNVSTLELGDSALYLCASSLAAGGSYEQYFGPGTRLTVT.

V usage is TRBV27 and J usage is TRBJ1-4, with 8 bases aligning to TRBD1. The CDR3 covers 14 residues. Germline V gene sequence: CDR1 MNHEY, CDR2 SMNVEV (reference sequence). V shed 8 bases, J shed 2 bases, and the junction held 4 bases outside the gene matches. CDR3 in DNA: TGTGCCAGCGGAAGGGACAGGACTAATGAAAAACTGTTTTTT. Residues: CASGRDRTNEKLFF.

This clone was found once. The rearrangement joins TRBV19 to TRBJ1-1; D remains ambiguous. This CDR3 spans 14 amino acids. Germline-derived CDR1 and CDR2 are LNHDA and SQIVND (reference sequence). V lost 2 bases to trimming and J lost 4 bases, with 11 bases between them. Written as DNA, the CDR3 is TGTGCCAGTAGTATACAGTCGAGGTCCACTGAAGCTTTCTTT. This encodes CASSIQSRSTEAFF.

This sequence joins TRBV28 and TRBJ2-3, with 9 bases matching TRBD2. This CDR3 region has 16 residues. V lost 3 bases to trimming and J lost 5 bases; unmatched junction nucleotides: 9. CDR1 and CDR2 (germline): MDHEN, SYDVKM. CDR3 coding DNA: TGTGCCAGCAGTTTTGAGACTAGCGGACCGCGAGATACGCAGTATTTT. Translated, it gives CASSFETSGPRDTQYF.